These T cell receptor beta chains were read from a single sample in a study of cytomegalovirus exposure and HLA in healthy donors. Libraries were prepared by immunoSEQ multiplex PCR; TCRdb keeps only in-frame clonotypes and omits some of them. The top ten hold 7.7% of the sample, which has 150,000 to 180,000 clones, roughly 77% seen once. Sequenced sample: PBMCs. The source of these receptors is a man under 40 in good health and CMV-seropositive. Both conserved end residues are part of each CDR3. A D gene is named only where the DNA matches it firmly. A clone size is listed for some rows: how often the clone was seen (once, few, many), or a class if it is expanded.

D gene	V gene	clone size	J gene	CDR3 protein	CDR3 DNA
NA	TRBV4-1	NA	TRBJ1-2	CASSLLQGYNYGYTF	TGCGCCAGCAGCCTACTCCAGGGTTATAACTATGGCTACACCTTC
NA	TRBV7-2	NA	TRBJ2-4	CASSLAASGYF	TGTGCCAGCAGCTTAGCAGCCTCCGGGTACTTC
NA	TRBV6-5	few	TRBJ1-5	CASSYQGGGSQPQHF	TGTGCCAGCAGTTACCAGGGCGGAGGGAGTCAGCCCCAGCATTTT
NA	TRBV19	NA	TRBJ1-4	CASSDTYISNEKLFF	TGTGCCAGTAGCGACACCTACATATCTAATGAAAAACTGTTTTTT
NA	TRBV11-3	NA	TRBJ2-7	CASSLEGLSEQYF	TGTGCCAGCAGCTTAGAGGGGCTTAGCGAGCAGTACTTC
TRBD1	TRBV11-2	few	TRBJ1-1	CASSLGTVNTEAFF	TGTGCCAGCAGCCTCGGGACAGTGAACACTGAAGCTTTCTTT
TRBD2	TRBV19	NA	TRBJ2-3	CASSSAGGRTDTQYF	TGTGCCAGTAGTAGTGCGGGAGGTAGGACAGATACGCAGTATTTT
TRBD1	TRBV10-1	few	TRBJ1-5	CASSDRGDQPQHF	TGCGCCAGCAGCGACAGGGGGGATCAGCCCCAGCATTTT
NA	TRBV9	once	TRBJ2-2	CASSVTQNTGELFF	TGTGCCAGCAGCGTGACACAGAACACCGGGGAGCTGTTTTTT
TRBD1	TRBV27	NA	TRBJ1-2	CASSFGVTGGNYGYTF	TGTGCCAGCAGTTTTGGGGTTACAGGGGGTAACTATGGCTACACCTTC
NA	TRBV5-1	NA	TRBJ2-7	CASTPGGGTYEQYF	TGCGCCAGCACCCCCGGGGGTGGAACCTACGAGCAGTACTTC
NA	TRBV10-3	NA	TRBJ1-1	CAIRGFQGFNTEAFF	TGTGCCATCAGAGGGTTTCAGGGGTTCAACACTGAAGCTTTCTTT
TRBD2	TRBV11-2	NA	TRBJ2-3	CAQGGTDTQYF	TGTGCCCAGGGAGGGACAGATACGCAGTATTTT
TRBD1	TRBV4-1	NA	TRBJ2-7	CASSQTPGRGQYEQYF	TGCGCCAGCAGCCAGACCCCGGGCAGGGGGCAATACGAGCAGTACTTC
NA	TRBV7-3	NA	TRBJ1-5	CASSLGPGNQPQHF	TGTGCCAGCAGCTTAGGGCCAGGCAATCAGCCCCAGCATTTT
NA	TRBV9	NA	TRBJ1-2	CASSDRMGYGYTF	TGTGCCAGCAGCGACAGGATGGGGTATGGCTACACCTTC
TRBD1	TRBV5-1	once	TRBJ1-2	CASSSGQGQNYGYTF	TGCGCCAGCAGCTCGGGACAGGGACAAAACTATGGCTACACCTTC
NA	TRBV6-5	NA	TRBJ2-7	CASSYRPGSYEQYF	TGTGCCAGCAGTTATAGGCCGGGGAGCTACGAGCAGTACTTC
NA	TRBV27	NA	TRBJ2-7	CASSFGITGYEQYF	TGTGCCAGCAGTTTTGGGATCACAGGCTACGAGCAGTACTTC
NA	TRBV27	NA	TRBJ2-7	CASSLWGPDEQYF	TGTGCCAGCAGTTTGTGGGGCCCCGACGAGCAGTACTTC
NA	TRBV7-9	once	TRBJ1-5	CASSGADGTLNQPQHF	TGTGCCAGCAGCGGAGCAGACGGGACTCTCAATCAGCCCCAGCATTTT
NA	TRBV27	NA	TRBJ1-2	CASNPIGRTAIYGYTF	TGTGCCAGCAACCCAATAGGACGGACAGCCATCTATGGCTACACCTTC
NA	TRBV30	NA	TRBJ2-7	CAWSVQGMTYEQYF	TGTGCCTGGAGTGTACAGGGTATGACCTACGAGCAGTACTTC
NA	TRBV30	NA	TRBJ2-7	CAWSPAGFEQYF	TGTGCCTGGAGTCCCGCAGGGTTCGAGCAGTACTTC
NA	TRBV4-3	once	TRBJ1-6	CASSQDPGNSPLHF	TGCGCCAGCAGCCAAGACCCAGGCAATTCACCCCTCCACTTC
TRBD1	TRBV28	NA	TRBJ1-5	CASSALGPGGLNQPQHF	TGTGCCAGCAGTGCCCTTGGGCCAGGGGGTTTGAATCAGCCCCAGCATTTT
NA	TRBV9	NA	TRBJ1-4	CASSVDGGGGGEKLFF	TGTGCCAGCAGCGTAGATGGAGGGGGGGGCGGTGAAAAACTGTTTTTT
TRBD2	TRBV11-2	NA	TRBJ2-3	CASSLVSGGSTDTQYF	TGTGCCAGCAGCTTAGTTAGCGGGGGTAGCACAGATACGCAGTATTTT
NA	TRBV19	NA	TRBJ2-2	CASSTQGGTGELFF	TGTGCCAGTAGTACCCAGGGAGGCACCGGGGAGCTGTTTTTT
NA	TRBV4-3	NA	TRBJ2-3	CASSQDHGSSTDTQYF	TGCGCCAGCAGCCAAGATCACGGGTCTAGCACAGATACGCAGTATTTT
NA	TRBV6-1	NA	TRBJ2-6	CASSGGHTSGANVLTF	TGTGCCAGCAGTGGAGGACACACCTCTGGGGCCAACGTCCTGACTTTC
TRBD1	TRBV18	NA	TRBJ2-7	CASWRTGEEQYF	TGTGCCAGCTGGAGGACAGGGGAAGAGCAGTACTTC
NA	TRBV6-1	NA	TRBJ2-1	CASCSGRRFSEEQFF	TGTGCCAGTTGTTCTGGGAGGAGATTCTCTGAAGAGCAGTTCTTC
NA	TRBV30	few	TRBJ1-6	CAWRKGRGKDSPLHF	TGTGCCTGGAGAAAGGGCCGGGGTAAGGATTCACCCCTCCACTTT
TRBD1	TRBV6-6	NA	TRBJ2-5	CASRRTGGETQYF	TGTGCCAGCAGGCGGACAGGGGGCGAGACCCAGTACTTC
NA	TRBV5-4	few	TRBJ2-5	CASSLTGGQETQYF	TGTGCCAGCAGCTTGACTGGAGGCCAAGAGACCCAGTACTTC
TRBD1	TRBV9	NA	TRBJ1-5	CASSAGQGDNQPQHF	TGTGCCAGCAGCGCCGGACAGGGGGACAATCAGCCCCAGCATTTT
TRBD1	TRBV5-1	NA	TRBJ2-5	CASSFGQVQETQYF	TGCGCCAGCAGCTTCGGACAGGTCCAAGAGACCCAGTACTTC
NA	TRBV25-1	NA	TRBJ2-6	CASSDRAGANVLTF	TGTGCCAGCAGTGACAGGGCTGGGGCCAACGTCCTGACTTTC
NA	TRBV11-2	NA	TRBJ2-7	CASSLSSSYEQYF	TGTGCCAGCAGCTTATCTAGCTCCTACGAGCAGTACTTC
TRBD2	TRBV30	NA	TRBJ2-1	CAWSRVAGGGNEQFF	TGTGCCTGGAGTCGGGTAGCGGGAGGGGGGAATGAGCAGTTCTTC
TRBD1	TRBV28	NA	TRBJ1-2	CASSSADRAPGYTF	TGTGCCAGCAGTTCCGCGGACAGGGCCCCTGGCTACACCTTC
NA	TRBV14	NA	TRBJ2-2	CASSPRLRIRSNTGELFF	TGTGCCAGCAGCCCAAGACTAAGAATCAGGTCGAACACCGGGGAGCTGTTTTTT
TRBD1	TRBV6-1	NA	TRBJ2-7	CASSSGTGSSYEQYF	TGTGCCAGCAGTTCCGGGACAGGGAGCTCCTACGAGCAGTACTTC
TRBD1	TRBV6-1	NA	TRBJ1-3	CASSELTGFSGNTIYF	TGTGCCAGCAGTGAATTGACAGGGTTCTCCGGAAACACCATATATTTT
NA	TRBV30	NA	TRBJ1-2	CAWSLGGGYTF	TGTGCCTGGAGTCTTGGAGGGGGCTACACCTTC
TRBD1	TRBV7-6	once	TRBJ2-2	CASSPTGGANTGELFF	TGTGCCAGCAGCCCCACAGGGGGCGCGAACACCGGGGAGCTGTTTTTT
NA	TRBV14	many	TRBJ1-1	CASSQDGSGVTMNTEAFF	TGTGCCAGCAGCCAAGATGGATCGGGAGTTACTATGAACACTGAAGCTTTCTTT
TRBD2	TRBV6-5	NA	TRBJ2-2	CASSTSGRAGELFF	TGTGCCAGCAGTACTAGCGGGAGGGCCGGGGAGCTGTTTTTT